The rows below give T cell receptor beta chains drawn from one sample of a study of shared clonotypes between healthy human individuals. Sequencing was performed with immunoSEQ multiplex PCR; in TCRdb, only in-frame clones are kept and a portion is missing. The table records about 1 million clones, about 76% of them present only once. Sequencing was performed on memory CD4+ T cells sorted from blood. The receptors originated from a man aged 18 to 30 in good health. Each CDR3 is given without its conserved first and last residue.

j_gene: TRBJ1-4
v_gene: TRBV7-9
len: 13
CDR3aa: ASSSTRGIGEKLF

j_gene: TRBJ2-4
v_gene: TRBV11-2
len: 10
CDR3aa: ASRGQENIQY

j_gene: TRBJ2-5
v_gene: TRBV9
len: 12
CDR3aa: ASSVGGTGETQY

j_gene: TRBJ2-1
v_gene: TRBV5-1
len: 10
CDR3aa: ASSFTFDEQF

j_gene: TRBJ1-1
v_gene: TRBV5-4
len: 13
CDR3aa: ASTVDPGYRTEAF

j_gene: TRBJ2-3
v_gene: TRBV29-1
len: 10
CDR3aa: SVVQGVDTQY

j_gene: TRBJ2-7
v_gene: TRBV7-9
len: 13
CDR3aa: ASSPWDRDRTEQY

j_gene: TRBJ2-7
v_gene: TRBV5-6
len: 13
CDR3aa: ASSSRDRGFYEQY

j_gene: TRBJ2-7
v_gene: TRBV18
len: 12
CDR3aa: ASSPLTGEEEQY

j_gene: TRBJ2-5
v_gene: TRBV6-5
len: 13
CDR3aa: ASSYLGQGGETQY

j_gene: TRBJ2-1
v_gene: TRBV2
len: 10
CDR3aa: ASRLAGREQF

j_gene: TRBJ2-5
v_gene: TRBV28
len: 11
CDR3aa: ASTPRGPETQY

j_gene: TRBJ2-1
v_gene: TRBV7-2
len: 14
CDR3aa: ASSLDSGGGYNEQF

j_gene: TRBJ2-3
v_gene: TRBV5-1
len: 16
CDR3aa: ASSPRALAGGLIDTQY

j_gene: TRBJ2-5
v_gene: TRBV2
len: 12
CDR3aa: ASTGLARQETQY

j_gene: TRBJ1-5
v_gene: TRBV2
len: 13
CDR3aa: ASSDGGSGNQPQH

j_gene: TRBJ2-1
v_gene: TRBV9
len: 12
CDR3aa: ASSVGAGLNEQF

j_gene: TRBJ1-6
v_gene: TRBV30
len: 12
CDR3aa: AWIRGVGNSPLH

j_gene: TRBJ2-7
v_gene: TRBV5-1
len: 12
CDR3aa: ASREEDRVSEQY

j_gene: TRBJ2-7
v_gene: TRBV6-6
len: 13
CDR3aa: ASRRGTGGSYEQY